This TCR beta chain was sequenced for a study of T cells in Graves' hyperthyroidism and ophthalmopathy. Study-level background: Specimen type is peripheral blood, collected at initial diagnosis prior to any treatment.

The TCR beta CDR3 regions underwent amplification using RNA transcripts as the source. The HTBI primer set served for first-round RT-PCR of the TCR CDR3. One entry per CDR3 protein, called by TCRdb with MiXCR from the multiplex PCR reads. The repertoire consists of 350,000 to 500,000 distinct CDR3 sequences, with 12% to 15% occurring once and the leading ten covering approximately 5.3%. Clinicians diagnosed patients from clinical symptoms, serum thyroxine and TRAb, thyroid ultrasound and orbital computed tomography. There are many counts of this clonotype. The CDR3 consists of 14 residues. Germline V gene sequence: CDR1 MNHEY, CDR2 SMNVEV (reference sequence). The V gene lost 4 bases and the J gene lost 8 bases, with 14 bases spanning the gap.

Sequenced: blood. V is TRBV27 and J is TRBJ2-2; D could derive from TRBD1 or TRBD2 (6 bases each). This clonotype was sampled from a woman under 30 with Graves' hyperthyroidism. The CDR3 protein is CASSYSTGRGELFF. CDR3 nucleotide sequence: TGTGCCAGCAGTTACTCAACAGGGAGGGGGGAGCTGTTTTTT.